Presented here are 13 T cell receptor beta chains from one specimen sequenced in a study of response to subunit inactivated influenza vaccine. From the RT-PCR reads, TCRdb called clonotypes with MiXCR, one entry per CDR3 protein. The sample lists approximately 730,000 distinct CDR3 sequences, approximately 15% occurring once. The sequencing used PBMCs from blood, collected around 15 days before vaccination. The receptors here all came from a man aged 45-65 years who received an inactivated influenza vaccine.

This clonotype was observed a handful of times. CDR3 loop: CSARYRGYNEQFF. The CDR3 nucleotides read TGCAGTGCTAGATACAGGGGCTACAATGAGCAGTTCTTC. The V and J genes are TRBV20-1 and TRBJ2-1; 7 positions match TRBD1. CDR3 length: 13 residues. CDR1 is DFQATT, CDR2 SNEGSKA, per germline (reference sequence). V shed 2 bases, J shed 3 bases, and the junction held 1 base outside the gene matches.

This clonotype was counted between two and nine times. The V gene is TRBV7-9, the J gene TRBJ1-4, with D unclear. CDR1 and CDR2 from the germline V gene are SEHNR and FQNEAQ (reference sequence). CDR3 length: 14 residues. The V end was cut by 5 bases, the J end by 7 bases, with 14 bases between. The CDR3 protein is CASSPSPGSEKLFF. The CDR3 region has the DNA TGTGCCAGCAGCCCCTCACCGGGGAGTGAAAAACTGTTTTTT.

The J gene is TRBJ2-1, the V gene TRBV5-1, with D maybe TRBD2 (6 bases). V shed 4 bases and J shed 3 bases, with 11 bases lying between them. The CDR3 is made up of 14 amino acids. Germline V gene sequence: CDR1 SGHRS, CDR2 YFSETQ. Here the CDR3 reads CASSAWGVYNEQFF. The CDR3 DNA follows: TGCGCCAGCAGCGCCTGGGGGGTCTACAATGAGCAGTTCTTC. The full variable domain, with the rest looked up from reference TRBV5-1 and TRBJ2-1, is KAGVTQTPRYLIKTRGQQVTLSCSPISGHRSVSWYQQTPGQGLQFLFEYFSETQRNKGNFPGRFSGRQFSNSRSEMNVSTLELGDSALYLCASSAWGVYNEQFFGPGTRLTVL.

The chain joins TRBV6-5 to TRBJ2-7, with D perhaps matching TRBD1 or TRBD2 (5 bases each). Per germline, CDR1 MNHEY and CDR2 SVGAGI. The length of the CDR3 is 15 residues. V was clipped by 0 bases and J by 4 bases, with 13 bases between them. CDR3 sequence: CASSYSGVAKYEQYF. In DNA, the CDR3 is TGTGCCAGCAGTTACTCGGGGGTAGCAAAGTACGAGCAGTACTTC.

The genes are TRBV7-9 and TRBJ1-6, with 7 bases identical to TRBD1. Trimming took 3 bases from V and 7 from J; bases not matched to a gene: 6. CDR1 and CDR2 from the germline V gene are SEHNR and FQNEAQ (reference sequence). The CDR3 consists of 15 residues. For the CDR3, the DNA is TGTGCCAGCAGCTTTAATCGGGACAGCAATTCACCCCTCCACTTT. Amino acid sequence: CASSFNRDSNSPLHF.

The chain combines TRBV5-1 with TRBJ2-7, with 14 bases fitting TRBD2. The trim removed 4 bases at V and 3 bases at J, leaving 6 bases unmatched. The CDR3 spans 16 residues. Germline lookup yields CDR1 SGHRS and CDR2 YFSETQ. The CDR3 region is CASSGGLAGAHYEQYF. DNA for the CDR3: TGCGCCAGCAGCGGGGGACTAGCGGGGGCTCACTACGAGCAGTACTTC.

The chain has TRBV20-1 and TRBJ2-3; D possibly corresponds to TRBD1 (6 bases). The CDR3 runs 17 residues. The ends were cut back, 2 bases at V and 2 bases at J, with 20 bases in the middle. Germline CDR1 and CDR2: DFQATT and SNEGSKA (reference sequence). For the CDR3, the DNA is TGCAGTGCTAGAAGTCTAGGACAGCCGCCTATCACAGATACGCAGTATTTT. Translation: CSARSLGQPPITDTQYF.

This clonotype was detected a few times. The chain uses TRBV14 and TRBJ2-7; 10 positions agree with TRBD1. The CDR3 has 15 amino acids. In germline, CDR1 is SGHDN, CDR2 FVKESK. Trimming cost V 3 bases and J 2 bases; bases outside gene matches: 4. CDR3 nucleotides: TGTGCCAGCAGCCAGTCCGGGACAGGGGCCTACGAGCAGTACTTC. Translated, it gives CASSQSGTGAYEQYF.

This clonotype was seen many times. The chain couples TRBV12-3 or TRBV12-4 to TRBJ2-5, with D perhaps given as TRBD1 or TRBD2 (5 bases each). Trimming removed 6 bases from V and 1 base from J, with 12 bases in between. The CDR3 has 14 amino acids. This CDR3 reads CASRAGTLQETQYF. The DNA of the CDR3 is TGTGCCAGCAGAGCCGGGACCCTCCAAGAGACCCAGTACTTC.

This clonotype was picked up a small number of times. The chain combines TRBV3-1 with TRBJ2-1, with D unclear. Per the germline V gene, CDR1 is LGHDT and CDR2 is YNNKEL (reference sequence). Trimming pared 0 bases from V and 6 bases from J, leaving 6 bases between. The CDR3 length is 13 residues. The CDR3 is CASSQERLNEQFF. CDR3 in DNA: TGTGCCAGCAGCCAAGAACGACTCAATGAGCAGTTCTTC.

This chain connects TRBV6-2 or TRBV6-3 to TRBJ1-2; 9 bases are shared with TRBD1. Germline lookup yields CDR1 MNHEY and CDR2 SVGEGT. With 0 bases clipped from V and 4 bases from J, the junction kept 18 bases outside the gene matches. There are 20 residues in the CDR3. CDR3 sequence: CASSYSTSGTGPWQVYGYTF. The CDR3 DNA reads TGTGCCAGCAGTTACTCGACCTCCGGGACAGGGCCCTGGCAGGTCTATGGCTACACCTTC.

V usage is TRBV10-2 and J usage is TRBJ2-7; D not resolved. Germline V gene lookup returns CDR1 WSHSY and CDR2 SAAADI. This CDR3 contains 15 residues. Trimming left V 6 bases short and J 4 bases short, with 19 bases between. CDR3 sequence reads: CASSNRPIVGYEQYF. As DNA, the CDR3 is TGCGCCAGCAGCAACCGACCGATAGTGGGGTACGAGCAGTACTTC.

The sample holds a few counts of this clonotype. The chain couples TRBV10-3 to TRBJ2-1; TRBD2 is a possible D gene (6 bases). Germline V gives CDR1 ENHRY, CDR2 SYGVKD. Trimming removed 10 bases from V and 7 bases from J, with 14 bases in between. This CDR3 has 12 residues. The CDR3 nucleotides read TGTGCCAGCAGACTAGAGGGGAATGAGCAGTTCTTC. Translated: CASRLEGNEQFF.